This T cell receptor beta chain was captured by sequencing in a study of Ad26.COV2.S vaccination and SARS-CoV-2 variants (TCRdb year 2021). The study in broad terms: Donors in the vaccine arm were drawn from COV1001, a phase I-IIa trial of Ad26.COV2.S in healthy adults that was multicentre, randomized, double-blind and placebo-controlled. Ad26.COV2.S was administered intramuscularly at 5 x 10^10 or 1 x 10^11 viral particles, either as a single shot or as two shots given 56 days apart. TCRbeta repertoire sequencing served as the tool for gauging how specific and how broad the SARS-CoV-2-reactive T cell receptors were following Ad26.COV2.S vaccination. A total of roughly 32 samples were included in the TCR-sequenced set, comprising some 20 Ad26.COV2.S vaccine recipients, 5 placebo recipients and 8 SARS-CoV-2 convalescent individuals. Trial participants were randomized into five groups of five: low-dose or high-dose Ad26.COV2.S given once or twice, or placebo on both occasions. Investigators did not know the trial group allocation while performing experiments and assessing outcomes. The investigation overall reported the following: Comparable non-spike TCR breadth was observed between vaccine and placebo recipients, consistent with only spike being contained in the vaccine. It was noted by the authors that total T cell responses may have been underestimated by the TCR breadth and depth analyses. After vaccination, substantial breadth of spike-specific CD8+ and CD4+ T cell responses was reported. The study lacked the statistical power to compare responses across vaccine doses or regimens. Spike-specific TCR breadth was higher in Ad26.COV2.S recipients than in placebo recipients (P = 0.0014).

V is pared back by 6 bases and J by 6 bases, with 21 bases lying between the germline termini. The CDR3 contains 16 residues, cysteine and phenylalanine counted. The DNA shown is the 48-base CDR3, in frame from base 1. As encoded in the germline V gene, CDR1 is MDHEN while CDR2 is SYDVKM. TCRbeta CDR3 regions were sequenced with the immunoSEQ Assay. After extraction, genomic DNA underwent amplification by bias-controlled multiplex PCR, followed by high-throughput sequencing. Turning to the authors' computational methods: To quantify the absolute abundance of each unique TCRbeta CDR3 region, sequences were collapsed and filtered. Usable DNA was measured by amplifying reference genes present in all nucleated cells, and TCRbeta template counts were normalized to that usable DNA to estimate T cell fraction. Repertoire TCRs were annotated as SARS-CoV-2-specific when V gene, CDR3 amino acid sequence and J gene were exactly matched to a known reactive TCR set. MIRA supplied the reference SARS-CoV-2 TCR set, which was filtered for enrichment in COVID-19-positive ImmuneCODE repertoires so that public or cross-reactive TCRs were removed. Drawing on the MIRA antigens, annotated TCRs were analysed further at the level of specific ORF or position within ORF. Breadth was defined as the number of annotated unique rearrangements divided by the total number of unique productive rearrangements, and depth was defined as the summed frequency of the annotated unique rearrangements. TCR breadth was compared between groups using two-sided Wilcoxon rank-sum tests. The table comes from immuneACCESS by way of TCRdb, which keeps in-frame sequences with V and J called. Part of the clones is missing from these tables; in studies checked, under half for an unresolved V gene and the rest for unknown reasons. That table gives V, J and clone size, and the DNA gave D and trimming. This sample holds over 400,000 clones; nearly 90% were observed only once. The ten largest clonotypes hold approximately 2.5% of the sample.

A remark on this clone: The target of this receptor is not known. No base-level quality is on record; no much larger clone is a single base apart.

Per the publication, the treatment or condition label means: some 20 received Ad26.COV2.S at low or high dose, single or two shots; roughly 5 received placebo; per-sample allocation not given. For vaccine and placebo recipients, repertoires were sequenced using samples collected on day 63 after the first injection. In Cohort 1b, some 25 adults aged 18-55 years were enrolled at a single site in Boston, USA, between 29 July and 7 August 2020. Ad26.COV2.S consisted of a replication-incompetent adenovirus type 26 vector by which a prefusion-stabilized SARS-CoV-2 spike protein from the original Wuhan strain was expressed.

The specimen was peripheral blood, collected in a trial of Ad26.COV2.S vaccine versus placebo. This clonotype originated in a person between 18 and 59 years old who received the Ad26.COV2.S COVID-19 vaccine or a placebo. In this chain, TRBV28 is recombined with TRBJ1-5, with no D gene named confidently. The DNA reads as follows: TGTGCCAGCAGGCCCCCGCTATCCATGTTCGGTCAGCCCCAGCATTTT. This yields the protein CASRPPLSMFGQPQHF.